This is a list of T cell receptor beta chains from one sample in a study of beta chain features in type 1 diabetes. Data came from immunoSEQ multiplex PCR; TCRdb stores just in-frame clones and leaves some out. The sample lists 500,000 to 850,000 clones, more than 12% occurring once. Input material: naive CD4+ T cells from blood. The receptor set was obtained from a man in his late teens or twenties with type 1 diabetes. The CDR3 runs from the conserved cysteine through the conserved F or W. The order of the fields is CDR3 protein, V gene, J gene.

CASSPGGETEAFF	TRBV9	TRBJ1-1
CASSGGLNEQFF	TRBV5-1	TRBJ2-1
CAWKGTSGFTDTQYF	TRBV30	TRBJ2-3
CASRNYGYTF	TRBV6-1	TRBJ1-2
CASSTTGQGSEKLFF	TRBV5-6	TRBJ1-4
CASSQDPLAGISSYEQYF	TRBV4-2	TRBJ2-7
CASRILDRTYGYTF	TRBV6-5	TRBJ1-2
CASRITTGVTQYF	TRBV5-6	TRBJ2-3
CASTRARDSYTGELFF	TRBV4-2	TRBJ2-2
CASSQDPSAAFTSEAFF	TRBV4-1	TRBJ1-1
CSVEGLAGELTDTQYF	TRBV29-1	TRBJ2-3
CASSLLPYEKLFF	TRBV27	TRBJ1-4
CASSSQGKHEQYF	TRBV7-9	TRBJ2-7
CASSERWVETQYF	TRBV25-1	TRBJ2-5
CASGPGGSQETQYF	TRBV7-2	TRBJ2-5
CASSQVGPGGGYTF	TRBV4-3	TRBJ1-2
CASRRQGTGNTIYF	TRBV6-5	TRBJ1-3
CAWSNTGGGYSNQPQHF	TRBV30	TRBJ1-5
CASSGGANEKLFF	TRBV28	TRBJ1-4
CASSAQGRETQYF	TRBV9	TRBJ2-5
CASSLERPGASYNSPLHF	TRBV27	TRBJ1-6
CASSGARQGFFYEQYF	TRBV6-1	TRBJ2-7
CASSMTSDTQYF	TRBV19	TRBJ2-3
CSVVWRERSYEQYF	TRBV29-1	TRBJ2-7
CASSYNKEQFF	TRBV6-5	TRBJ2-1